This T cell receptor (beta chain) came from a study of blood T cell repertoires in COVID-19. Trimming removed 2 bases at V and 2 bases at J, with 9 bases between. The CDR3 runs to 14 residues. Germline V gene data show CDR1 as LNHNV and CDR2 as YYDKDF (reference sequence). Original handling: Estimates of nucleated cell counts were drawn from the amplification of reference gene primers. Sequenced by immunoSEQ multiplex PCR; TCRdb stores in-frame clones only, minus some. For V, J and clone size, that table is used; D and trimming come from the DNA. Of around 240,000 clones listed, about 83% were seen once; the top ten hold about 7.4%.

The specimen sequenced was peripheral blood. This rearrangement joins TRBV15 to TRBJ1-2; unclear D gene. This clonotype was obtained from a woman between 50 and 59 years old with acute or convalescent COVID-19. The CDR3 DNA reads as TGTGCCACCAGCAGATCTAGACCAAACTATGGCTACACCTTC. Encoded protein: CATSRSRPNYGYTF.